The clone carrying this T cell receptor (beta chain) was counted once. The antigen is not known. The data derive from a study of T cell responses to AZD1222 COVID-19 vaccine. Germline-derived CDR1 and CDR2 are MDHEN and SYDVKM. There are 13 residues in the CDR3. The germline V and J ends were trimmed by 6 bases and 2 bases, with 9 bases remaining between them. Measured with immunoSEQ multiplex PCR; TCRdb has only the in-frame clones, and not every one. The sample gives some 110,000 clones, roughly 90% of which show up once; about 2.7% is in the top ten. Study results and caveats: Vaccine-related CD4 TCRs covered spike, predominating at 160-218 and 743-854. Among the donors, most were white British and more were female, and clonal diversity was possibly underestimated. Within unmutated variant regions lay the reported targets of nearly half of spike-specific TCRs.

The gene calls are TRBV28 and TRBJ2-3; D gene ambiguous. Specimen: peripheral blood, collected on day 0 of AZD1222 vaccination. This TCR was sampled from an adult in good health. CDR3 residues: CASRDGITDTQYF. The CDR3 DNA is TGTGCCAGCAGGGACGGAATCACAGATACGCAGTATTTT. The variable domain in full, completed from reference TRBV28 and TRBJ2-3, reads DVKVTQSSRYLVKRTGEKVFLECVQDMDHENMFWYRQDPGLGLRLIYFSYDVKMKEKGDIPEGYSVSREKKERFSLILESASTNQTSMYLCASRDGITDTQYFGPGTRLTVL.